These 11 T cell receptor beta chains originate from one sample sequenced in a study of technical replicates of blood from four donors. This table comes from immunoSEQ multiplex PCR, and its TCRdb copy is limited to in-frame clones, with some not included. The sample contains over 55,000 clones, roughly 91% of which appear only once. The sequencing sample was made of PBMCs. These receptors were obtained from a human donor in good health. Some clones in this sample may be carry-over from other donors' samples.

The V call is TRBV7-6, the J call TRBJ2-5, with D maybe TRBD2 (6 bases). Germline CDR1 and CDR2: SGHVS and FNYEAQ. There are 15 residues in the CDR3. Trimming took off 4 bases at V and 4 bases at J, with 16 bases between the two ends. The chain's CDR3 is CASSSRILALETQYF. The CDR3 DNA reads TGTGCCAGCAGCTCACGGATCCTAGCGCTAGAGACCCAGTACTTC.

The rearrangement uses TRBV11-2 and TRBJ2-3, with 12 positions matching TRBD2. Germline values: CDR1 SGHAT, CDR2 FQNNGV. The CDR3 runs 16 residues. V lost 5 bases and J lost 2; bases outside the gene matches: 5. The CDR3 sequence is CASSPRTSGNTDTQYF. CDR3 bases: TGTGCCAGCAGCCCCCGGACTAGCGGGAACACAGATACGCAGTATTTT. The entire variable domain, with the rest obtained from reference TRBV11-2 and TRBJ2-3, is as follows: EAGVAQSPRYKIIEKRQSVAFWCNPISGHATLYWYQQILGQGPKLLIQFQNNGVVDDSQLPKDRFSAERLKGVDSTLKIQPAKLEDSAVYLCASSPRTSGNTDTQYFGPGTRLTVL.

V usage is TRBV6-1 and J usage is TRBJ2-7; D perhaps matches TRBD2 (5 bases). The CDR3 contains 12 residues. V lost 6 bases and J 2 bases, leaving 8 bases between the germline ends. Germline values: CDR1 MNHNS, CDR2 SASEGT. The CDR3 DNA follows: TGTGCCAGCAGCGAGGGCACCTACGAGCAGTACTTC. Encoded protein: CASSEGTYEQYF.

The gene calls are TRBV6-5 and TRBJ1-6; TRBD1 is a possible D gene (6 bases). The germline V gene has CDR1 MNHEY and CDR2 SVGAGI. This CDR3 is built from 14 residues. V was clipped by 6 bases and J by 8 bases, with 14 bases between them. The CDR3 bases are TGTGCCAGCAGGGAGGACAGTGCGGATTCACCCCTCCACTTT. It yields the protein CASREDSADSPLHF.

In DNA, the CDR3 is TGTGCCAGCAGTGTAGGCGGGGGGGCCGAGTGGGCCCAGTACTTC. Translation: CASSVGGGAEWAQYF. The chain combines TRBV2 with TRBJ2-5, with 9 bases matching TRBD2. The J segment lost 9 bases and the V segment lost 4 bases, leaving 12 bases of the junction unmatched. The CDR3 length is 15 residues. Germline V gene lookup returns CDR1 SNHLY and CDR2 FYNNEI. Full variable domain (missing parts from reference TRBV2 and TRBJ2-5): EPEVTQTPSHQVTQMGQEVILRCVPISNHLYFYWYRQILGQKVEFLVSFYNNEISEKSEIFDDQFSVERPDGSNFTLKIRSTKLEDSAMYFCASSVGGGAEWAQYFGPGTRLLVL.

The chain joins TRBV13 to TRBJ2-1; D may be TRBD2 (6 bases). The CDR3 consists of 14 residues. Germline loops: CDR1 PRHDT, CDR2 FYEKMQ (reference sequence). V lost 0 bases, J lost 6 bases, and 9 bases lay in between. CDR3 in DNA: TGTGCCAGCAGCTTAGGGACTAGGGGCAATGAGCAGTTCTTC. This encodes CASSLGTRGNEQFF. The full variable domain, its missing parts supplied by reference TRBV13 and TRBJ2-1, is AAGVIQSPRHLIKEKRETATLKCYPIPRHDTVYWYQQGPGQDPQFLISFYEKMQSDKGSIPDRFSAQQFSDYHSELNMSSLELGDSALYFCASSLGTRGNEQFFGPGTRLTVL.

The chain links TRBV11-2 to TRBJ1-1; D is ambiguous. V lost 5 bases and J lost 0, with 10 bases in between. This CDR3 has 14 amino acids. In germline, CDR1 is SGHAT, CDR2 FQNNGV. This chain's CDR3 is CASSLRDMNTEAFF. DNA of the CDR3: TGTGCCAGCAGCCTACGGGATATGAACACTGAAGCTTTCTTT.

The V and J genes are TRBV6-5 and TRBJ2-3, with 9 bases fitting TRBD2. Trimming cost V 0 bases and J 10 bases; bases outside gene matches: 8. There are 15 residues in the CDR3. CDR1 is MNHEY, CDR2 SVGAGI, per germline. The DNA of the CDR3 is TGTGCCAGCAGTTACTCGACCCCAGCGGGAGGCGCGCAGTATTTT. Protein sequence: CASSYSTPAGGAQYF.

J is TRBJ2-3 and V is TRBV30, with D maybe TRBD2 (5 bases). The CDR3 consists of 13 residues. V was cut by 0 bases and J by 11 bases, with 15 bases left in between. Germline V gene data show CDR1 as GTSNPN and CDR2 as SVGIG (reference sequence). CDR3 loop: CAWSVNPQRGQYF. In nucleotides, the CDR3 is TGTGCCTGGAGTGTAAACCCCCAACGGGGGCAGTATTTT.

This clone was counted between two and nine times. The genes are TRBV7-9 and TRBJ1-4; no clear D. CDR3 length: 13 residues. Trimming removed 0 bases from V and 7 bases from J, with 6 bases in between. Germline V lookup: CDR1 SEHNR, CDR2 FQNEAQ (reference sequence). In nucleotides, the CDR3 is TGTGCCAGCAGCTTAGCCGTCGGTGAAAAACTGTTTTTT. Its translation: CASSLAVGEKLFF.

This clone was observed a single time. The chain recombines TRBV6-1 with TRBJ2-1, with TRBD2 identical over 9 bases. The germline V gene has CDR1 MNHNS and CDR2 SASEGT. Unmatched junction bases numbered 7, after V lost 7 bases and J lost 3 bases. This CDR3 is built from 15 residues. The CDR3 region has the DNA TGTGCCAGCACCCAGACTAGCGGCATCTACAATGAGCAGTTCTTC. Translating it yields CASTQTSGIYNEQFF.